Listed here are 19 T cell receptor beta chains from one sample, sequenced in a study of blood T cell repertoires in COVID-19. The protocol was immunoSEQ multiplex PCR, while the TCRdb copy is restricted to in-frame clones and leaves out a portion. The data hold 250,000 to 350,000 clones, with more than 80% observed a single time. Sequencing was carried out using peripheral blood. Every receptor here comes from a woman aged 25 to 39 with active or convalescent COVID-19.

The V gene is TRBV5-1, the J gene TRBJ2-2; TRBD1 matches 10 bases. Trimming took 4 bases from V and 4 from J; bases not matched to a gene: 7. Germline lookup yields CDR1 SGHRS and CDR2 YFSETQ. The CDR3 covers 16 residues. CDR3 loop: CASSARQGASTGELFF. CDR3 sequence (DNA): TGCGCCAGCAGCGCCCGACAGGGGGCGAGCACCGGGGAGCTGTTTTTT. Combining the CDR3 with reference TRBV5-1 and TRBJ2-2 gives the whole variable domain KAGVTQTPRYLIKTRGQQVTLSCSPISGHRSVSWYQQTPGQGLQFLFEYFSETQRNKGNFPGRFSGRQFSNSRSEMNVSTLELGDSALYLCASSARQGASTGELFFGEGSRLTVL.

The CDR3 DNA reads as TGTGCCAGCTCCCTAATCGGGGGGCGCAAGAACACTGAAGCTTTCTTT. Protein product: CASSLIGGRKNTEAFF. The rearrangement links TRBV18 to TRBJ1-1, with a weak D call TRBD1 (6 bases). CDR3 length equals 16 residues. Trimming stripped 6 bases from V and 1 base from J, with 18 bases between. Germline CDR1 and CDR2: KGHSH and LQKENI.

The chain is built from TRBV6-2 or TRBV6-3 and TRBJ2-3; D perhaps matches TRBD1 (6 bases). Trimming took off 0 bases at V and 6 bases at J, with 22 bases between the two ends. This CDR3 contains 18 residues. Germline assignment: CDR1 MNHEY and CDR2 SVGEGT. CDR3 DNA: TGTGCCAGCAGTTACTCGAGCCGGGCGGCTGGGGGCTGGGATACGCAGTATTTT. This sequence encodes CASSYSSRAAGGWDTQYF.

This rearrangement joins TRBV7-8 to TRBJ2-5; maybe TRBD1 (5 bases). Trimming took off 0 bases at V and 1 base at J, with 9 bases between the two ends. The CDR3 contains 15 residues. Germline assignment: CDR1 SGHVS and CDR2 FQNEAQ. CDR3 region: CASSLAQTAQETQYF. CDR3 nucleotide sequence: TGTGCCAGCAGCTTAGCGCAGACAGCCCAAGAGACCCAGTACTTC. The full variable domain, with the rest looked up from reference TRBV7-8 and TRBJ2-5, is GAGVSQSPRYKVAKRGQDVALRCDPISGHVSLFWYQQALGQGPEFLTYFQNEAQLDKSGLPSDRFFAERPEGSVSTLKIQRTQQEDSAVYLCASSLAQTAQETQYFGPGTRLLVL.

V usage is TRBV19 and J usage is TRBJ2-3; 9 bases align to TRBD2. V was pared by 3 bases and J by 5 bases, with 6 bases of the junction left unmatched. The CDR3 contains 15 residues. In germline, CDR1 is LNHDA, CDR2 SQIVND (reference sequence). The chain's CDR3 is CASSMRGGRGDTQYF. The CDR3, as DNA: TGTGCCAGTAGTATGCGGGGGGGCCGGGGAGATACGCAGTATTTT.

The chain employs TRBV6-2 or TRBV6-3 and TRBJ2-2; D not certain. Per germline, CDR1 MNHEY and CDR2 SVGEGT. The CDR3 loop spans 11 amino acids. V was cut by 4 bases and J by 6 bases, with 3 bases left in between. CDR3 bases: TGTGCCAGCAGTTCGGCCGGGGAGCTGTTTTTT. It is translated as CASSSAGELFF.

The chain has TRBV6-5 and TRBJ1-1; possibly TRBD1 for D (5 bases). V shed 6 bases and J shed 6 bases, with 20 bases lying between them. CDR3 length: 15 amino acids. Germline CDR1 is MNHEY and CDR2 is SVGAGI. The CDR3 region has the DNA TGTGCCAGCAGGGCAGGGAGGGCCAGGGTATCTGAAGCTTTCTTT. Its protein is CASRAGRARVSEAFF.

The chain joins TRBV4-1 to TRBJ2-7, with D maybe TRBD1 (5 bases). CDR3 length: 13 residues. Germline values: CDR1 MGHRA, CDR2 YSYEKL. Trimming left V 0 bases short and J 8 bases short, with 11 bases between. The CDR3 loop is CASSQDPRQKQYF. CDR3 DNA: TGCGCCAGCAGCCAAGATCCGCGACAGAAGCAGTACTTC.

This chain links TRBV29-1 with TRBJ2-7; no clear D. This CDR3 has 12 residues. Germline assignment: CDR1 SQVTM and CDR2 ANQGSEA. Trimming left V 4 bases short and J 2 bases short, with 9 bases between. The DNA of the CDR3 is TGCAGCGTTGGTACAGCCCCCTACGAGCAGTACTTC. It encodes CSVGTAPYEQYF.

The chain is built from TRBV10-2 and TRBJ2-5; D is possibly TRBD2 (5 bases). The CDR3 is 13 amino acids. Trimming took off 10 bases at V and 5 bases at J, with 17 bases between the two ends. Germline CDR1 WSHSY, CDR2 SAAADI. The CDR3, as DNA: TGCGCCACCTTCCGGGGTCCCGGGGAGACCCAGTACTTC. Protein: CATFRGPGETQYF.

The chain recombines TRBV19 with TRBJ1-5, with D perhaps matching TRBD1 (5 bases). The CDR3 consists of 14 residues. V lost 8 bases, J lost 4 bases, and 15 bases lay in between. Germline V gene sequence: CDR1 LNHDA, CDR2 SQIVND (reference sequence). The CDR3 sequence: CASSPVAGNQPQHF. For the CDR3, the DNA is TGTGCCAGTTCCCCGGTGGCAGGGAATCAGCCCCAGCATTTT.

This chain connects TRBV10-1 to TRBJ2-2, with a possible D match to TRBD1 (8 bases). This CDR3 contains 14 residues. Germline V gene data show CDR1 as WNHNN and CDR2 as SYGVQD (reference sequence). V shed 5 bases and J shed 10 bases, with 17 bases lying between them. Written as DNA, the CDR3 is TGCGCCAGCAGTACGGACAGGGAGGGAGCGGAGCTGTTTTTT. This codes for CASSTDREGAELFF.

This chain connects TRBV27 to TRBJ1-5; no firm D call. The CDR3 runs 13 residues. The V end lost 2 bases, the J end lost 4 bases, and 6 bases lay between the germline ends. The germline gives CDR1 MNHEY, CDR2 SMNVEV (reference sequence). The CDR3 DNA reads as TGTGCCAGCAGTTTAGCGCGAAATCAGCCCCAGCATTTT. Translated: CASSLARNQPQHF.

The gene calls are TRBV7-2 and TRBJ2-7; TRBD1 matches 8 bases. CDR3 size: 15 residues. Germline CDR1 and CDR2: SGHTA and FQGNSA. V was pared by 5 bases and J by 1 base, with 7 bases of the junction left unmatched. CDR3 sequence reads: CASSQRQGYSYEQYF. In nucleotides, the CDR3 is TGTGCCAGCAGCCAGAGACAGGGGTATTCCTACGAGCAGTACTTC.

This sequence joins TRBV19 and TRBJ1-1; perhaps TRBD1 as D (6 bases). Germline CDR1 LNHDA, CDR2 SQIVND (reference sequence). This CDR3 has 11 residues. V lost 5 bases to trimming and J lost 8 bases, with 9 bases between them. This CDR3 reads CASSRTVEAFF. The CDR3 nucleotides are TGTGCCAGTAGTCGGACAGTCGAAGCTTTCTTT.

The chain couples TRBV9 to TRBJ2-5, with 9 positions matching TRBD2. The CDR3 covers 16 residues. Germline-derived CDR1 and CDR2 are SGDLS and YYNGEE. V shed 1 base, J shed 3 bases, and the junction held 7 bases outside the gene matches. The CDR3 spells CASSVKEASGEETQYF. DNA of the CDR3: TGTGCCAGCAGCGTAAAGGAGGCTAGCGGGGAAGAGACCCAGTACTTC.

This rearrangement joins TRBV7-9 to TRBJ2-3, with 7 bases fitting TRBD2. The CDR3 has 14 residues. The germline V gene has CDR1 SEHNR and CDR2 FQNEAQ (reference sequence). J lost 3 bases, V lost 2 bases, and 2 bases had no gene match. The CDR3 coding sequence is TGTGCCAGCAGCTTATCAGCGGGGACAGATACGCAGTATTTT. Its protein is CASSLSAGTDTQYF. Together with reference TRBV7-9 and TRBJ2-3, the CDR3 gives the full variable domain: DTGVSQNPRHKITKRGQNVTFRCDPISEHNRLYWYRQTLGQGPEFLTYFQNEAQLEKSRLLSDRFSAERPKGSFSTLEIQRTEQGDSAMYLCASSLSAGTDTQYFGPGTRLTVL.

The rearrangement uses TRBV7-3 and TRBJ2-1, with TRBD1 matching over 7 bases. CDR3 size: 13 residues. The V gene's germline CDR1 is SGHTA and CDR2 FQGTGA. V gave up 5 bases and J gave up 10 bases; unmatched junction bases: 8. The chain's CDR3 is CASSQGVMREQFF. The CDR3 nucleotides are TGTGCCAGCAGCCAGGGGGTCATGCGGGAGCAGTTCTTC.

Details on this clone: Other nucleotide sequences from this sample produce the same CDR3. The genes are TRBV5-1 and TRBJ2-3, with D unclear. Germline V gives CDR1 SGHRS, CDR2 YFSETQ. The V end lost 2 bases, the J end lost 0 bases, and 7 bases lay between the germline ends. The CDR3 has 14 amino acids. CDR3 region: CASSFGGSTDTQYF. CDR3 sequence (DNA): TGCGCCAGCAGCTTTGGCGGTAGCACAGATACGCAGTATTTT.